The clone carrying this T cell receptor (beta chain) was observed many times. Its antigen remains unknown. The data are from a study of HIV-infected patients and healthy controls. General study findings and limits: Eight alpha and eight beta V genes differed significantly in mean usage between HIV-infected patients and controls.

Antiretroviral therapy had run roughly three months, about 14 weeks, before follow-up blood collection. The repertoire came from unfractionated whole blood and reflected all unsorted peripheral T cells. An approximately 2.5 ml peripheral blood sample was taken for RNA. The length of the CDR3 is 12 residues. Germline CDR1 MNHNS, CDR2 SASEGT. Trimming removed 6 bases from V and 0 bases from J, with 3 bases in between. cDNA was made from approximately 0.55 ug RNA using alpha and beta constant primers. Alpha and beta chain libraries were made separately by chain-specific third strand synthesis with multiplexing indices. A 5' RACE adapter with a random hexamer and the SP2 primer site was joined to cDNA. TCRdb independently ran MiXCR on the 5' RACE reads; one entry per CDR3 protein. The top ten clones hold approximately 42% of a sample with about 14,000 distinct CDR3 sequences, 12% of them seen once.

The clonotype comes from an adult with HIV infection. The donor label of this sample is uncertain. The chain carries TRBV6-1 and TRBJ1-5, with D hard to call. The specimen was blood, collected during antiretroviral therapy. CDR3 in amino acids: CASSGSNQPQHF. As DNA, the CDR3 is TGTGCCAGCAGCGGTAGCAATCAGCCCCAGCATTTT.